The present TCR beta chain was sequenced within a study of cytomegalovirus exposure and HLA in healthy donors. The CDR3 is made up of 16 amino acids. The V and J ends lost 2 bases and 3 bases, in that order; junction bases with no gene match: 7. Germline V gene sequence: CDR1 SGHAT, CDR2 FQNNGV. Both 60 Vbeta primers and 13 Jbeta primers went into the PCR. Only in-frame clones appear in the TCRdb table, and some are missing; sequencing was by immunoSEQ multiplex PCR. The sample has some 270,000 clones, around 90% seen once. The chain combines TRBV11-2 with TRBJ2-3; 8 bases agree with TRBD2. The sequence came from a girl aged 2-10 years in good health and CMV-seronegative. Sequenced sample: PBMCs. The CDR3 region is CASSLHGRGKTDTQYF. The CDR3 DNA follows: TGTGCCAGCAGCTTACACGGGAGGGGCAAGACAGATACGCAGTATTTT.